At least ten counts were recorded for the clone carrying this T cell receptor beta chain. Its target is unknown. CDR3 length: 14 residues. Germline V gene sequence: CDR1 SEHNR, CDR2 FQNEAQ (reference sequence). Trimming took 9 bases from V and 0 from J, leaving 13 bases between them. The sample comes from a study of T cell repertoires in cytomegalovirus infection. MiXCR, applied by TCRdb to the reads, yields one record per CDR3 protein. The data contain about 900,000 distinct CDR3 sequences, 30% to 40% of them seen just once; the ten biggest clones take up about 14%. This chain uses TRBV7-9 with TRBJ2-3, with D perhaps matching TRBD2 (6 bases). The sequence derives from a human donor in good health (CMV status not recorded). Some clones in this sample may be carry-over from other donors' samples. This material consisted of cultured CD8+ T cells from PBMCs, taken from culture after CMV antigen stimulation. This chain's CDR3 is CASLAGTSTDTQYF. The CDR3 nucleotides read TGTGCCAGTCTTGCGGGGACGAGCACAGATACGCAGTATTTT.